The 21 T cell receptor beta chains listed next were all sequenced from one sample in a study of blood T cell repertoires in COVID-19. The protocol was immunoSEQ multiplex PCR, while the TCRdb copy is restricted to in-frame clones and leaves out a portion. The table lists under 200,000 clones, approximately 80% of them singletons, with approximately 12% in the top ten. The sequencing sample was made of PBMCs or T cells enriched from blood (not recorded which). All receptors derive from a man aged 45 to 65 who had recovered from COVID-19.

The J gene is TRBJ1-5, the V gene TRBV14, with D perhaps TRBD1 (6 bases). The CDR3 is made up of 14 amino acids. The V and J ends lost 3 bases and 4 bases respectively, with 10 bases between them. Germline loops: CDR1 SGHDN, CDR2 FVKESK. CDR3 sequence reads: CASSHSGQNQPQHF. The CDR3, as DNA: TGTGCCAGCAGCCATTCCGGACAGAATCAGCCCCAGCATTTT.

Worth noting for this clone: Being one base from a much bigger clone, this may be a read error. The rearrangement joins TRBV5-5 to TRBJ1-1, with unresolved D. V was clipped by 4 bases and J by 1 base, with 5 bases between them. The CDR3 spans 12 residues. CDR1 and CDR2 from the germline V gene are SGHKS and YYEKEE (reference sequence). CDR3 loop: CASSLRNTEAFF. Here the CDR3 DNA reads TGTGCCAGCAGCCTAAGGAACACTGAAGCTTTCTTT.

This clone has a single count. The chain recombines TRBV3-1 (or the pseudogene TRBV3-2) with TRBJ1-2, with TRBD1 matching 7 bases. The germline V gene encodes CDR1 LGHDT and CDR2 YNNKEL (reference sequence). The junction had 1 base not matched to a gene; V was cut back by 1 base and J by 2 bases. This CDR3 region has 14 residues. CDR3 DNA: TGTGCCAGCAGCCAAGCGGGACAGAACTATGGCTACACCTTC. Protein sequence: CASSQAGQNYGYTF.

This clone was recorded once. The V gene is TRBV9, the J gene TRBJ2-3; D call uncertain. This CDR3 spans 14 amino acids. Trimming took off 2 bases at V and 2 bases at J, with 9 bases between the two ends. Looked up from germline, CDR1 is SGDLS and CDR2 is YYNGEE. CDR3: CASSVSIPTDTQYF. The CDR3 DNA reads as TGTGCCAGCAGCGTCTCTATCCCCACAGATACGCAGTATTTT.

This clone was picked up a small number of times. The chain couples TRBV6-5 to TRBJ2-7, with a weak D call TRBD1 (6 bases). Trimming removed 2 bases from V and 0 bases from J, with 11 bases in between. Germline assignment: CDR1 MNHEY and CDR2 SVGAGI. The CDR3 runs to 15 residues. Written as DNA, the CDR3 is TGTGCCAGCAGTTACCGGGACACCGGCTCCTACGAGCAGTACTTC. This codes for CASSYRDTGSYEQYF.

The CDR3 is CASSLGSGQYNEQFF. As DNA, the CDR3 is TGTGCCAGCAGCTTAGGCTCAGGCCAATACAATGAGCAGTTCTTC. The chain joins TRBV5-6 to TRBJ2-1, with no clear D. Trimming removed 2 bases at V and 4 bases at J, with 13 bases between. The CDR3 consists of 15 residues. Germline CDR1 and CDR2: SGHDT and YYEEEE.

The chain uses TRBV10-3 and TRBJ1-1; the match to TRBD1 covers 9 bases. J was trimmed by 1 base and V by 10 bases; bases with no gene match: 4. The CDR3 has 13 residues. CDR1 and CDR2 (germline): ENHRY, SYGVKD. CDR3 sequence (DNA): TGTGCCACTGTGGGACAGGGGAACACTGAAGCTTTCTTT. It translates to CATVGQGNTEAFF.

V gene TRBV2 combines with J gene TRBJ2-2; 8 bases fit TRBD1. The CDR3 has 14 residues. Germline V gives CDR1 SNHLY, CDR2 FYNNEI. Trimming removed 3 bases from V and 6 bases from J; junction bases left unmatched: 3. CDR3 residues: CASSETGVPGELFF. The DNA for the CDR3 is TGTGCCAGCAGTGAGACAGGGGTCCCCGGGGAGCTGTTTTTT.

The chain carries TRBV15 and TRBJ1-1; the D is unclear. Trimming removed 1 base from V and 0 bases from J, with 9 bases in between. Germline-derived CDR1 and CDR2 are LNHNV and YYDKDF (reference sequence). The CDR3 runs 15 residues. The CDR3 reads CATSRGREMNTEAFF. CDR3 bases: TGTGCCACCAGCAGAGGACGGGAAATGAACACTGAAGCTTTCTTT.

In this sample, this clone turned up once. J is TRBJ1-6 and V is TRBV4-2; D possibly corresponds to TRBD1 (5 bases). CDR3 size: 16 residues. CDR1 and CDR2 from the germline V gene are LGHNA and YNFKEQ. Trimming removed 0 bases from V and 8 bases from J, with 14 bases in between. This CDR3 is CASSQDAGLFDSPLHF. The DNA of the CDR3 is TGTGCCAGCAGCCAAGATGCGGGACTTTTTGATTCACCCCTCCACTTT.

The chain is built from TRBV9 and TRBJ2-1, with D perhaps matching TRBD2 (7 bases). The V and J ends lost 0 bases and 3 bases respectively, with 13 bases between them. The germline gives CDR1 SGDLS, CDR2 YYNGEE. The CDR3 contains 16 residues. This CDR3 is CASSVEGGGHYNEQFF. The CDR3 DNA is TGTGCCAGCAGCGTAGAGGGCGGGGGCCACTACAATGAGCAGTTCTTC. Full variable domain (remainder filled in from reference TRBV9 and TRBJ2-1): DSGVTQTPKHLITATGQRVTLRCSPRSGDLSVYWYQQSLDQGLQFLIQYYNGEERAKGNILERFSAQQFPDLHSELNLSSLELGDSALYFCASSVEGGGHYNEQFFGPGTRLTVL.

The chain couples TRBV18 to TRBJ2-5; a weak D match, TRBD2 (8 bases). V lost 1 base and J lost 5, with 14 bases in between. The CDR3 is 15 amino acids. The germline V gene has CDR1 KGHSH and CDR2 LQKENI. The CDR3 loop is CASSPRGQRGETQYF. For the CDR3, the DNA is TGTGCCAGCTCACCACGGGGACAGCGGGGGGAGACCCAGTACTTC.

DNA for the CDR3: TGCAGCGTTGAAGCGAGGGACAGGTTCGAGACCCAGTACTTC. Amino acids: CSVEARDRFETQYF. The chain couples TRBV29-1 to TRBJ2-5; 8 nucleotides align to TRBD1. The CDR3 is 14 residues long. Per the germline V gene, CDR1 is SQVTM and CDR2 is ANQGSEA. V lost 1 base, J lost 5 bases, and 6 bases stayed unmatched.

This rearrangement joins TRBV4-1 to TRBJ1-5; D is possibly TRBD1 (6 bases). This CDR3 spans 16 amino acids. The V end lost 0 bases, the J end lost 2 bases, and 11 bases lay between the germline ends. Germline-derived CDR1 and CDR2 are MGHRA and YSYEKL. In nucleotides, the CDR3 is TGCGCCAGCAGCCAAGAGGCAGGGGCCCGCAATCAGCCCCAGCATTTT. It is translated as CASSQEAGARNQPQHF.

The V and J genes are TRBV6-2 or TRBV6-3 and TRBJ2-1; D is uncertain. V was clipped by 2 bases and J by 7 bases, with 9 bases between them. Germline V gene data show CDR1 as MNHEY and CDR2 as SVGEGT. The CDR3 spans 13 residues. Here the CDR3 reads CASSYVTRNEQFF. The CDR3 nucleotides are TGTGCCAGCAGTTACGTGACCAGGAATGAGCAGTTCTTC.

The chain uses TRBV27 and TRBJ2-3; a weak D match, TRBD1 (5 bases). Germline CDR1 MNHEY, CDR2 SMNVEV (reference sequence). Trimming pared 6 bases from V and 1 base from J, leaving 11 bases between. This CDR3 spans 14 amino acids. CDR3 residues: CASRPQGGTDTQYF. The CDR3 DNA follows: TGTGCCAGCAGGCCCCAAGGGGGCACAGATACGCAGTATTTT.

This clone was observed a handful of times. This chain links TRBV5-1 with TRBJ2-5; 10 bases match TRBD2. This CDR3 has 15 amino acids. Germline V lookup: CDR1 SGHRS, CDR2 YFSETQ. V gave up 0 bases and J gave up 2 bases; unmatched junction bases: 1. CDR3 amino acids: CASSLGSGGQETQYF. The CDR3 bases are TGCGCCAGCAGCTTGGGTAGCGGGGGGCAAGAGACCCAGTACTTC.

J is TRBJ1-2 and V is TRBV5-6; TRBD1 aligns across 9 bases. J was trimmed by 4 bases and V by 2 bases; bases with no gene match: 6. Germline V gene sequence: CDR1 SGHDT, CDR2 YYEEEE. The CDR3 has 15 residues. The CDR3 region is CASSFRDRGGYGYTF. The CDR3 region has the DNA TGTGCCAGCAGCTTCCGCGACAGGGGGGGCTATGGCTACACCTTC.

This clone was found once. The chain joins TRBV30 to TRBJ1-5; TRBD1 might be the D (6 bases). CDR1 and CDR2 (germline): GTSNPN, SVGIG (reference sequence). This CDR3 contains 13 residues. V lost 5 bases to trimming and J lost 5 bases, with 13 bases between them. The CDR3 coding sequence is TGTGCCTGGGCAACAGGGAATTATCAGCCCCAGCATTTT. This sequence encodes CAWATGNYQPQHF.

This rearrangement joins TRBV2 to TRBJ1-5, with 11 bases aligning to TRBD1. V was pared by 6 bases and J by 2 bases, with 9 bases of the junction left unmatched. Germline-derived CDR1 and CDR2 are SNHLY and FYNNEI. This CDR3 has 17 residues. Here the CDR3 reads CASRKDRGRSGNQPQHF. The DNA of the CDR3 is TGTGCCAGCAGGAAGGACAGGGGGCGTTCGGGCAATCAGCCCCAGCATTTT.

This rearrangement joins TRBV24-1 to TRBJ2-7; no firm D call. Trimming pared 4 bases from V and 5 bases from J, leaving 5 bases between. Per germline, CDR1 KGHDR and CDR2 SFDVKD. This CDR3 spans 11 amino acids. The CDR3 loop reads CATSEQNEQYF. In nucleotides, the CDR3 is TGTGCCACCAGTGAACAAAACGAGCAGTACTTC.